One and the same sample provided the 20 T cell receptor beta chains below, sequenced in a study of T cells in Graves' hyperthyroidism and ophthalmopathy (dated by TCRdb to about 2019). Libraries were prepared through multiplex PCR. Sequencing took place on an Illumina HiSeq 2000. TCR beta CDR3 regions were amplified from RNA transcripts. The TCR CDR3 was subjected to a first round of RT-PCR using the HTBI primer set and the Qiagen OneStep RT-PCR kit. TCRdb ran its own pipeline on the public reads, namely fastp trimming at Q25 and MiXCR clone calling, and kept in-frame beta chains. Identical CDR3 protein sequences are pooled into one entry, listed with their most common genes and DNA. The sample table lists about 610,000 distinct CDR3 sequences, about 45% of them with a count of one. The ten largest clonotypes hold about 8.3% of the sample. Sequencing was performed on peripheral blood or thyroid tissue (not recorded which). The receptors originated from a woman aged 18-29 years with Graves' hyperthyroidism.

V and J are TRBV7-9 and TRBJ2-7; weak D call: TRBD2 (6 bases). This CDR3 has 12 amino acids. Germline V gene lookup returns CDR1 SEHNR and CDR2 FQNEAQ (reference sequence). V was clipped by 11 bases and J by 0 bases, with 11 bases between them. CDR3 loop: CAGGVSSYEQYF. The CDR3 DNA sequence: TGTGCCGGCGGGGTGAGCTCCTACGAGCAGTACTTC.

CDR3 amino acids: CASSLGDSSGNTIYF. The CDR3 DNA sequence: TGCGCCAGCAGCTTGGGGGATAGCTCTGGAAACACCATATATTTT. The chain uses TRBV5-1 and TRBJ1-3; D unclear. Trimming cost V 0 bases and J 0 bases, with 7 bases left between them. The CDR3 is 15 amino acids. The germline V gene has CDR1 SGHRS and CDR2 YFSETQ.

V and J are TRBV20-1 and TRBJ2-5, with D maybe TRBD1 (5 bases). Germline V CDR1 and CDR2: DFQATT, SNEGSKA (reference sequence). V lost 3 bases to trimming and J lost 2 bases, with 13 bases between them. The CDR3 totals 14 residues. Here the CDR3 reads CSARETGLQETQYF. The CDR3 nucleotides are TGCAGTGCTAGGGAAACAGGCTTACAAGAGACCCAGTACTTC.

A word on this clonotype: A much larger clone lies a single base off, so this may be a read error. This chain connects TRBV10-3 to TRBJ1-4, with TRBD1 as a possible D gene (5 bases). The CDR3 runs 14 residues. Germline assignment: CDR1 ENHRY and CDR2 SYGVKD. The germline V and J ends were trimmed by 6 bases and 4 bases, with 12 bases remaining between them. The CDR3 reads CAISPGRINEKLFF. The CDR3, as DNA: TGTGCCATCAGCCCGGGACGGATTAATGAAAAACTGTTTTTT.

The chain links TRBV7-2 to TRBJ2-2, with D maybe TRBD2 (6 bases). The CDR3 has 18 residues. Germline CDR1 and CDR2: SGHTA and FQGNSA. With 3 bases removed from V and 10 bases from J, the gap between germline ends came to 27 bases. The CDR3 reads CASSLSSAGSGGVEELFF. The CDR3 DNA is TGTGCCAGCAGCTTGTCCAGTGCGGGGTCCGGTGGCGTCGAGGAGCTGTTTTTT.

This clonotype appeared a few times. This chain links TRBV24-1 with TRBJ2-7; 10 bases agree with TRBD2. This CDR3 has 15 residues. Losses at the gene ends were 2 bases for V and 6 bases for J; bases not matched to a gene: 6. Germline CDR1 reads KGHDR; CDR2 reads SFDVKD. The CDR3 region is CATSDSLAGVGEQYF. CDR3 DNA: TGTGCCACCAGTGATTCTCTAGCGGGAGTCGGCGAGCAGTACTTC.

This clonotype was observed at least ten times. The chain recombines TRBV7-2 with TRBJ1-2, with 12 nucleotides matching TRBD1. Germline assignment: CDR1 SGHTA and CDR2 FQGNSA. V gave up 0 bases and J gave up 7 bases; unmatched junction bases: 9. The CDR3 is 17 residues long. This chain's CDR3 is CASSLAGTGGAGAGYTF. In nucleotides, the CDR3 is TGTGCCAGCAGCTTAGCGGGGACAGGGGGCGCAGGAGCTGGCTACACCTTC.

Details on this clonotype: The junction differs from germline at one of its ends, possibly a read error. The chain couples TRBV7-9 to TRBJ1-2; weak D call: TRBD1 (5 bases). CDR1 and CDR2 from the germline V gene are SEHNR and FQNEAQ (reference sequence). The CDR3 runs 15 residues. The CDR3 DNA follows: TGCGCCAGCAGCATAGCTGACAGCACTAACTATGGCTACACCTTC. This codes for CASSIADSTNYGYTF.

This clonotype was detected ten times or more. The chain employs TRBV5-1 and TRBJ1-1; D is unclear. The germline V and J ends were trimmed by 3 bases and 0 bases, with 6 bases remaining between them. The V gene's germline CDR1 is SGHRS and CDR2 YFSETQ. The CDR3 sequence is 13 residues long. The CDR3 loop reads CASSWELNTEAFF. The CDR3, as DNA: TGCGCCAGCAGCTGGGAGTTGAACACTGAAGCTTTCTTT.

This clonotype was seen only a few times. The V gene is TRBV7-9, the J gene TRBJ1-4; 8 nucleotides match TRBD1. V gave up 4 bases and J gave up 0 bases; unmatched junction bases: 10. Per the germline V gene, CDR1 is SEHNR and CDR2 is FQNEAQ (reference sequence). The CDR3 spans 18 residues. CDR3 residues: CASSSYRGQDSTNEKLFF. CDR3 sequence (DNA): TGTGCCAGCAGCTCATACCGGGGACAGGACTCAACTAATGAAAAACTGTTTTTT.

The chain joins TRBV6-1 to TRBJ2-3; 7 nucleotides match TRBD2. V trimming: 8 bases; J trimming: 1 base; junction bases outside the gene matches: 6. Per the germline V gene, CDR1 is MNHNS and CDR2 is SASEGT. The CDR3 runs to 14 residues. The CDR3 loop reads CASQSGIGTDTQYF. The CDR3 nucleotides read TGTGCCAGCCAAAGCGGGATCGGCACAGATACGCAGTATTTT.

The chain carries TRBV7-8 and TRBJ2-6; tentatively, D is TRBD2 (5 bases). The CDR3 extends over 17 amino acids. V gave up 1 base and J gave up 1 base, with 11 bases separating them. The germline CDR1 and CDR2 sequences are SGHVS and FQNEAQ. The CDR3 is CASSLEGGLSGANVLTF. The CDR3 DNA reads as TGTGCCAGCAGCTTAGAAGGTGGACTGTCTGGGGCCAACGTCCTGACTTTC.

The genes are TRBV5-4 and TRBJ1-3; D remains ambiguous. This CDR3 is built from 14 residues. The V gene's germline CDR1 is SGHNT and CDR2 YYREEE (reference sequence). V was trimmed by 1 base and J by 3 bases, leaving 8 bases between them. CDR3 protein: CASSLSGGGNTIYF. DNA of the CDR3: TGTGCCAGCAGCTTGTCAGGCGGTGGAAACACCATATATTTT.

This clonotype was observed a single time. This CDR3 reads CKGTSGYEQYF. Here the CDR3 DNA reads TGCAAGGGGACTAGCGGATACGAGCAGTACTTC. The chain links TRBV20-1 to TRBJ2-7, with 11 nucleotides matching TRBD2. The CDR3 totals 11 residues. Per the germline V gene, CDR1 is DFQATT and CDR2 is SNEGSKA (reference sequence).

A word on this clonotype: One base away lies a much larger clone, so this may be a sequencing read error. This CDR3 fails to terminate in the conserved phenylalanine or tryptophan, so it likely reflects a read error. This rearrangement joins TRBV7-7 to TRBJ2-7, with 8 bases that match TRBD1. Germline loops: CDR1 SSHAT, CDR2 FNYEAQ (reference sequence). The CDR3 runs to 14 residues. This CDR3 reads CASSQDRENYEQYL. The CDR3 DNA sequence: TGCGCCAGCAGCCAGGACAGGGAAAACTACGAGCAGTACCTC.

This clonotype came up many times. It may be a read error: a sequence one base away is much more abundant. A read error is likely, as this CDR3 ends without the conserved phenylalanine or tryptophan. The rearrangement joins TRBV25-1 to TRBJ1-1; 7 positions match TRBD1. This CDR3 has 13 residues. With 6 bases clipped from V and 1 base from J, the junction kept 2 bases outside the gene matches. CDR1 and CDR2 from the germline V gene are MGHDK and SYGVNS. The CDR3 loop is CASRGQTNTEAFL. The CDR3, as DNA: TGTGCCAGCAGGGGACAGACGAACACTGAAGCTTTCCTT.

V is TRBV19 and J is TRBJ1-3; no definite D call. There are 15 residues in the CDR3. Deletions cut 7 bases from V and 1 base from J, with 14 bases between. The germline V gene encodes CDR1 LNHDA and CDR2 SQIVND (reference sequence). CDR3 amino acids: CASTSAALSGNTIYF. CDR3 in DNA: TGTGCCAGTACCTCGGCGGCATTGTCTGGAAACACCATATATTTT.

The chain's CDR3 is CASSQDIGGYEQYF. The DNA of the CDR3 is TGCGCCAGCAGCCAAGATATTGGGGGTTACGAGCAGTACTTC. The chain carries TRBV4-3 and TRBJ2-7; perhaps D is TRBD1 or TRBD2 (5 bases each). This CDR3 has 14 amino acids. Trimming took 0 bases from V and 4 from J, leaving 10 bases between them. Germline V gives CDR1 LGHNA, CDR2 YSLEER.

In DNA, the CDR3 is TGTGCCACCAGTGATCCTAGCGGGAGGGCGTACAATGAGCAGTACTTC. This codes for CATSDPSGRAYNEQYF. This chain links TRBV24-1 with TRBJ2-1; TRBD2 matches at 12 bases. The tail of the sequence fits TRBJ2-7 better, so the J call may be wrong. CDR1 is KGHDR, CDR2 SFDVKD, per germline. The length of the CDR3 is 16 residues.

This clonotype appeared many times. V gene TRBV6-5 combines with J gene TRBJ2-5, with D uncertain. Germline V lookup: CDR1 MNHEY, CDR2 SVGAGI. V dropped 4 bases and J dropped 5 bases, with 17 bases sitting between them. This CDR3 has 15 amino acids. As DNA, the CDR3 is TGTGCCAGCAGTTCCTTGGTCGGAGCGTTGGAGACCCAGTACTTC. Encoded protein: CASSSLVGALETQYF.